This TCR beta chain is drawn from a study of T cell responses to AZD1222 COVID-19 vaccine. General study points: Every sample of the repertoires postdated the peak T cell response. There were mostly white British donors and more females than males, and clonal diversity was possibly underestimated.

Method: immunoSEQ multiplex PCR; TCRdb's copy keeps in-frame clones and lacks some. This sample has 75,000 to 95,000 clones, with around 90% found just once. Germline V gene lookup returns CDR1 LGHDT and CDR2 YNNKEL (reference sequence). V was shortened by 8 bases and J by 5 bases, with 18 bases between the two germline ends. The CDR3 runs 14 residues. This clone was detected only once. Its target is not known. The rearrangement links TRBV3-1 (or the pseudogene TRBV3-2) to TRBJ2-5, with a tentative D call TRBD2 (5 bases). Material: peripheral blood, obtained 28 days after the second AZD1222 dose. This clonotype was sampled from an adult who received the AZD1222 COVID-19 vaccine. Written as DNA, the CDR3 is TGTGCCAGCGCCCACGGACGCGGGCCGGAGACCCAGTACTTC. Its translation is CASAHGRGPETQYF.